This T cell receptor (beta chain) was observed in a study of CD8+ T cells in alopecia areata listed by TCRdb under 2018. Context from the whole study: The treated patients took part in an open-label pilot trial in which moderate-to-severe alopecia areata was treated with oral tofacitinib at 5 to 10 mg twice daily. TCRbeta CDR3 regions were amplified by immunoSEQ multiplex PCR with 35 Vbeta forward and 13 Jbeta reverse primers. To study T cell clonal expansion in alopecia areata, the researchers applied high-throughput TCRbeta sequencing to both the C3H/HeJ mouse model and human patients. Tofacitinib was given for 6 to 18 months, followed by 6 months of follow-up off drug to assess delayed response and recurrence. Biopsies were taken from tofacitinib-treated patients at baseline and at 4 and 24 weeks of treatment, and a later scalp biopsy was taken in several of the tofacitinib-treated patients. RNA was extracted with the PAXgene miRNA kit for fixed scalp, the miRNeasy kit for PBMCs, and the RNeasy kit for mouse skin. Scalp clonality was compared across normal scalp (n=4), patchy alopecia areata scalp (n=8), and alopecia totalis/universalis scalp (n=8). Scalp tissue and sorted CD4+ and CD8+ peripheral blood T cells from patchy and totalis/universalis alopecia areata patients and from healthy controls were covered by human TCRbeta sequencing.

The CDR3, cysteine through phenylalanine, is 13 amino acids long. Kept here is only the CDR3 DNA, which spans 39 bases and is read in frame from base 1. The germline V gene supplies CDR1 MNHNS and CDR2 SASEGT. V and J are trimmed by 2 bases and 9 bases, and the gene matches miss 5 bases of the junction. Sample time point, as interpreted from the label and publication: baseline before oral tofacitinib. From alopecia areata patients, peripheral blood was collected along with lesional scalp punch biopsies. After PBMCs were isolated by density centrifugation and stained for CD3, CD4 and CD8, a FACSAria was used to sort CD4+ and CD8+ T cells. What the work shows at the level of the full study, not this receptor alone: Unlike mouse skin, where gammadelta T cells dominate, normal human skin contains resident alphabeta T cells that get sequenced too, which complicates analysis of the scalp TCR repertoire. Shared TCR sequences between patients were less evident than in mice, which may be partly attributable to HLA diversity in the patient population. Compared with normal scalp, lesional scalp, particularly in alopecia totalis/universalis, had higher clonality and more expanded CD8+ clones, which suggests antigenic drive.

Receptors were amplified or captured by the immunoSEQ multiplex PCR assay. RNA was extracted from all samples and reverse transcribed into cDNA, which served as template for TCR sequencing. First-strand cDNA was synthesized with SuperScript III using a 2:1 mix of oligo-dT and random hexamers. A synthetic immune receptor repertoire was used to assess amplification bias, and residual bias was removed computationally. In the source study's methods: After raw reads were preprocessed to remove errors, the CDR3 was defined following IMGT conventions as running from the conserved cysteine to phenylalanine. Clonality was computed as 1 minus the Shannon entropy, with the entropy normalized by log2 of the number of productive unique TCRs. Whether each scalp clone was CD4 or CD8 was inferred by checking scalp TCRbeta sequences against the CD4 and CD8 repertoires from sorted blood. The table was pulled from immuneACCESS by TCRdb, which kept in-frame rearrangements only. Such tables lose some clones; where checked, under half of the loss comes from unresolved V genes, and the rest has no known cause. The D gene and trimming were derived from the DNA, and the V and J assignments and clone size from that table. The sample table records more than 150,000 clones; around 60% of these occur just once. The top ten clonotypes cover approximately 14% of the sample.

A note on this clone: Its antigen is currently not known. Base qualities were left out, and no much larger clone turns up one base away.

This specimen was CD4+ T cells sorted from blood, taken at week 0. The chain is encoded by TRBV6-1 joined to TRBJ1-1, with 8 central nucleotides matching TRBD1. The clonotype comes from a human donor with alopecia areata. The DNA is TGTGCCAGCAGTGAACCCAGGGGGCAGCAAGCTTTCTTT. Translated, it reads CASSEPRGQQAFF.